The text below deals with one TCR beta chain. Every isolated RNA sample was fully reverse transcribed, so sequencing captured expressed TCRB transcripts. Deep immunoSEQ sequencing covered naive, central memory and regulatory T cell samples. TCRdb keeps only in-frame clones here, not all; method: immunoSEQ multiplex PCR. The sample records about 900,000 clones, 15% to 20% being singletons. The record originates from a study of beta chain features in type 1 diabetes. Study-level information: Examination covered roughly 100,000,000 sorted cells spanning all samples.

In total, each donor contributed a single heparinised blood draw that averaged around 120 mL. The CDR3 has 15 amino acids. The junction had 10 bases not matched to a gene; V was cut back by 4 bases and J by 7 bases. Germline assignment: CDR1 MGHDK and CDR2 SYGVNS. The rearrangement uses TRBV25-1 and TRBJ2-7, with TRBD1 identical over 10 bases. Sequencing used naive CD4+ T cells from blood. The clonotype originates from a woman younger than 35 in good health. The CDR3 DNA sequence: TGTGCCAGCAGTGTGACAGGGGGCCTCTTGGGGGAGCAGTACTTC. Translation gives CASSVTGGLLGEQYF.